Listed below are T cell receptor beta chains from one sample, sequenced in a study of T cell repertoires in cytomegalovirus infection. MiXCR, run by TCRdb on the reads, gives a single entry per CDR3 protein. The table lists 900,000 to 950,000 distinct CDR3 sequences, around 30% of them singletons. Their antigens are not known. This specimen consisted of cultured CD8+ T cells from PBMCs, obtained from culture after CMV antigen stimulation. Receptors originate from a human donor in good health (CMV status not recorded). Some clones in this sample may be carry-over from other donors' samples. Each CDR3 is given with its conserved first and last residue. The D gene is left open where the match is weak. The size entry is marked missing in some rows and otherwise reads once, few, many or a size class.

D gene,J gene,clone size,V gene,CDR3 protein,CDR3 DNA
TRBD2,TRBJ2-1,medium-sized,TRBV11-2,CASSYSGGPSYNEQFF,TGTGCCAGCAGCTACAGCGGGGGCCCCTCCTACAATGAGCAGTTCTTC
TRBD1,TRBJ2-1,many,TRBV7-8,CASSIGLGQGAAPRYNEQFF,TGTGCCAGCAGCATAGGCTTGGGACAGGGGGCCGCCCCCCGATACAATGAGCAGTTCTTC
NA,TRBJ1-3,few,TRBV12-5,CATSDGGQRNTIYF,TGTGCTACAAGTGACGGGGGGCAAAGAAACACCATATATTTT
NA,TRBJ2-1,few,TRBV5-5,CASQGQSYNEQFF,TGTGCCAGTCAGGGTCAATCCTACAATGAGCAGTTCTTC
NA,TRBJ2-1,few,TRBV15,CATADIRSYNEQFF,TGTGCCACTGCGGACATTCGCTCCTACAATGAGCAGTTCTTC
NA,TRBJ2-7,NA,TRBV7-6,CASNLAPGSSYEQYF,TGTGCCAGCAACTTAGCCCCAGGGAGCTCCTACGAGCAGTACTTC
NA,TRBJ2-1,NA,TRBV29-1,CSVILVTSYNEQFF,TGCAGCGTGATTCTGGTCACGTCCTACAATGAGCAGTTCTTC
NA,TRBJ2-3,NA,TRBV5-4,CASSLVDGLEDTQYF,TGTGCCAGCAGCTTGGTTGACGGTCTGGAGGATACGCAGTATTTT
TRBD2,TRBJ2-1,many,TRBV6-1,CASSEAGLAGHEQFF,TGTGCCAGCAGTGAAGCGGGACTAGCGGGCCATGAGCAGTTCTTC
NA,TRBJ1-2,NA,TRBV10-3,CAISDGKNYGYTF,TGTGCCATCAGTGACGGCAAGAACTATGGCTACACCTTC
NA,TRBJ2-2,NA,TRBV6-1,CASRNYKNTGELFF,TGTGCCAGCAGAAACTACAAGAACACCGGGGAGCTGTTTTTT
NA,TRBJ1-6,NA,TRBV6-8,CASSLLFRVGSYNSPLHF,TGTGCCAGCAGTCTACTTTTCAGGGTGGGTTCCTATAATTCACCCCTCCACTTT